A selection of T cell receptor beta chains follows, all from one sample in a study of T-cell reconstitution after alpha-beta-depleted transplantation in children. Each CDR3 protein gets one entry after TCRdb re-called the PCR reads with MiXCR. Of around 600,000 distinct CDR3 sequences in the sample, about 15% were seen once. This specimen consisted of PBMCs from the stem cell graft donor, obtained from the stem cell graft. The receptors originated from a human donor who donated a stem cell graft to a child with acute myeloid leukemia. Both conserved end residues are part of each CDR3. A D gene is named only where the DNA matches it firmly. Clone size is not always given. Where it is, it says once, few, many or a class for expanded clones.

>TRBD1|TRBV7-2|TRBJ2-1|few
CASRQQGLVRIEQFF
TGTGCCAGCAGACAACAGGGGTTGGTCCGGATTGAGCAGTTCTTC
>.|TRBV6-2/TRBV6-3|TRBJ1-4|once
CASSYLRLDSTNEKLFF
TGTGCCAGCAGTTACTTGCGACTGGACTCAACTAATGAAAAACTGTTTTTT
>.|TRBV11-2|TRBJ1-1|few
CASSLVDGIEAFF
TGTGCCAGCAGCTTAGTGGACGGAATAGAAGCTTTCTTT
>.|TRBV7-9|TRBJ1-1|few
CATPLEGNTEAFF
TGTGCCACTCCACTCGAGGGGAACACTGAAGCTTTCTTT
>.|TRBV5-1|TRBJ2-3|.
CASYKGSDTDTQYF
TGCGCCAGCTATAAAGGCTCCGACACAGATACGCAGTATTTT
>TRBD2|TRBV20-1|TRBJ2-1|many
CSARAKTSGYNEQFF
TGCAGTGCTAGAGCGAAGACTAGCGGATACAATGAGCAGTTCTTC
>TRBD2|TRBV20-1|TRBJ2-1|many
CSAREGLAGDNEQFF
TGCAGTGCTAGAGAAGGGCTAGCGGGGGACAATGAGCAGTTCTTC
>.|TRBV6-1|TRBJ2-5|few
CASSLRDNQETQYF
TGTGCCAGCAGTCTGCGGGACAACCAAGAGACCCAGTACTTC
>.|TRBV20-1|TRBJ2-7|many
CSARDNTYEQYF
TGCAGTGCTAGGGACAACACCTACGAGCAGTACTTC
>.|TRBV20-1|TRBJ1-2|many
CSAREGGNYGYTF
TGCAGTGCTAGAGAAGGGGGGAACTATGGCTACACCTTC
>.|TRBV20-1|TRBJ2-3|many
CSARDTWRDTQYF
TGCAGTGCTAGAGATACTTGGCGGGATACGCAGTATTTT
>TRBD1|TRBV10-3|TRBJ1-2|many
CAIRSAGGNYGYTF
TGTGCCATCAGGTCCGCAGGGGGTAACTATGGCTACACCTTC
>TRBD1|TRBV13|TRBJ2-1|many
CASSPTGGNYNEQFF
TGTGCCAGCAGCCCGACAGGGGGAAACTACAATGAGCAGTTCTTC
>.|TRBV25-1|TRBJ2-1|few
CASSAGTARNEQFF
TGTGCCAGCAGCGCCGGGACGGCCAGAAATGAGCAGTTCTTC
>.|TRBV20-1|TRBJ1-5|many
CSAGAAYENGNQPQHF
TGCAGTGCTGGAGCGGCGTACGAGAATGGCAATCAGCCCCAGCATTTT
>.|TRBV5-1|TRBJ1-4|once
CASSSGMTNEKLFF
TGCGCCAGCAGCTCTGGGATGACTAATGAAAAACTGTTTTTT
>.|TRBV30|TRBJ1-2|few
CAWSVNPRAMVYTF
TGTGCCTGGAGTGTAAACCCGAGGGCTATGGTCTACACCTTC
>.|TRBV20-1|TRBJ1-6|many
CSARTGQWADSPLHF
TGCAGTGCTAGGACAGGACAGTGGGCGGATTCACCCCTCCACTTT
>.|TRBV20-1|TRBJ1-5|many
CSAREEGGGPPQPQHF
TGCAGTGCTAGAGAAGAGGGGGGTGGTCCCCCTCAGCCCCAGCATTTT
>TRBD1|TRBV20-1|TRBJ1-2|.
CSAREKGAGGYTF
TGCAGTGCTAGAGAGAAGGGGGCGGGTGGCTACACCTTC
>.|TRBV20-1|TRBJ1-2|few
CSARDTTAANYGYTF
TGCAGTGCTAGAGATACGACAGCGGCTAACTATGGCTACACCTTC
>.|TRBV5-5|TRBJ1-2|.
CASSLGIDGNYGYTF
TGTGCCAGCAGCTTGGGTATCGACGGTAACTATGGCTACACCTTC
>.|TRBV15|TRBJ1-3|.
CATSRDRGAGNTIYF
TGTGCCACCAGCAGAGACCGAGGGGCTGGAAACACCATATATTTT
>TRBD1|TRBV7-2|TRBJ1-2|many
CASSLAVGPGGGYTF
TGTGCCAGCAGCTTAGCGGTCGGGCCAGGGGGCGGCTACACCTTC
>.|TRBV3-1|TRBJ2-1|.
CASSHDTKQFF
TGTGCCAGCAGCCACGATACTAAGCAGTTCTTC
>.|TRBV13|TRBJ2-5|many
CASSLGRAETQYF
TGTGCCAGCAGCTTAGGCCGGGCGGAGACCCAGTACTTC
>TRBD2|TRBV15|TRBJ2-2|.
CATSKLAGSTGELFF
TGTGCCACCAGCAAACTAGCGGGAAGCACCGGGGAGCTGTTTTTT
>.|TRBV20-1|TRBJ2-4|many
CSARDPRIAKNIQYF
TGCAGTGCTAGAGATCCCCGTATAGCCAAAAACATTCAGTACTTC
>.|TRBV20-1|TRBJ2-4|.
CSARDDPGVDIQYF
TGCAGTGCTAGAGATGACCCTGGGGTCGACATTCAGTACTTC
>.|TRBV27|TRBJ2-1|few
CASSPTFYNEQFF
TGTGCCAGCAGTCCCACCTTTTACAATGAGCAGTTCTTC
>.|TRBV29-1|TRBJ1-1|.
CSVGDSMNTEAFF
TGCAGCGTTGGAGACAGTATGAACACTGAAGCTTTCTTT
>TRBD1|TRBV10-3|TRBJ1-5|many
CAISDPDRARQPQHF
TGTGCCATCAGTGACCCGGACAGGGCGAGGCAGCCCCAGCATTTT
>.|TRBV12-3/TRBV12-4|TRBJ1-1|.
CASSLLGMTEAFF
TGTGCCAGCAGTTTGTTGGGGATGACTGAAGCTTTCTTT
>.|TRBV12-3/TRBV12-4|TRBJ2-2|many
CASSLEGNTGELFF
TGTGCCAGCAGCTTAGAAGGGAACACCGGGGAGCTGTTTTTT
>.|TRBV6-5|TRBJ1-1|.
CASSYQGVNTEAFF
TGTGCCAGCAGTTACCAGGGTGTGAACACTGAAGCTTTCTTT
>.|TRBV5-5|TRBJ1-5|many
CASSLDRVRSNQPQHF
TGTGCCAGCAGCTTGGACAGGGTCAGAAGCAATCAGCCCCAGCATTTT
>.|TRBV7-2|TRBJ2-1|few
CASSSTVTAYNEQFF
TGTGCCAGCAGCTCCACCGTGACGGCCTACAATGAGCAGTTCTTC
>TRBD1|TRBV29-1|TRBJ2-2|.
CSVEVPDRGQITGELFF
TGCAGCGTTGAAGTCCCCGATCGGGGACAGATCACCGGGGAGCTGTTTTTT
>TRBD1|TRBV4-2|TRBJ1-5|.
CASSPTPTGARSNQPQHF
TGTGCCAGCAGCCCTACCCCGACAGGGGCGAGAAGCAATCAGCCCCAGCATTTT
>TRBD1|TRBV6-2/TRBV6-3|TRBJ1-1|few
CASSFGTAEAFF
TGTGCCAGCAGTTTCGGGACAGCTGAAGCTTTCTTT
>TRBD1|TRBV5-1|TRBJ2-1|many
CASSRTGGSSYNEQFF
TGCGCCAGCAGCCGAACAGGGGGCAGCTCCTACAATGAGCAGTTCTTC
>TRBD1|TRBV12-3/TRBV12-4|TRBJ2-3|.
CASSPGTGAPFTDTQYF
TGTGCCAGCAGTCCTGGGACAGGGGCTCCCTTCACAGATACGCAGTATTTT
>.|TRBV29-1|TRBJ2-1|many
CSVIAYNEQFF
TGCAGCGTTATTGCCTACAATGAGCAGTTCTTC